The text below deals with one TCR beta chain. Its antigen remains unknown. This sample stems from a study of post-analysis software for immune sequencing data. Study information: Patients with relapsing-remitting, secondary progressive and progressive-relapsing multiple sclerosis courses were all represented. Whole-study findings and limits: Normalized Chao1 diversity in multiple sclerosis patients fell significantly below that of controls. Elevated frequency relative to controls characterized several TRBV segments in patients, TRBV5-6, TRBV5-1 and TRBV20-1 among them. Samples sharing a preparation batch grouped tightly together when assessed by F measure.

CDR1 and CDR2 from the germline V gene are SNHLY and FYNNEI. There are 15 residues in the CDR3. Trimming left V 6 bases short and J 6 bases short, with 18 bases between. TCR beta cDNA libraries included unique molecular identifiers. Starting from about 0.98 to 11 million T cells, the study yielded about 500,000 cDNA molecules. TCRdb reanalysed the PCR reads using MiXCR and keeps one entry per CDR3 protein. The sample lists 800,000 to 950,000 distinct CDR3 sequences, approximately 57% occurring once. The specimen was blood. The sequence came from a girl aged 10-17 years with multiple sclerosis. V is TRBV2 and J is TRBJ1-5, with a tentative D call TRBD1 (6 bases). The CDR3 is CASRTGGGFGQPQHF. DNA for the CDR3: TGTGCCAGCAGGACGGGGGGCGGCTTTGGTCAGCCCCAGCATTTT.